Presented here are 8 T cell receptor beta chains from one specimen sequenced in a study of cytomegalovirus exposure and HLA in healthy donors. Researchers ran the PCR with 60 Vbeta and 13 Jbeta primers. Method: immunoSEQ multiplex PCR; TCRdb's copy keeps in-frame clones and lacks some. The table lists 150,000 to 200,000 clones, around two thirds of them singletons. Material for sequencing was PBMCs. These receptors were collected from a man between 45 and 60 years old in good health and CMV-seronegative.

The genes are TRBV2 and TRBJ2-4; a possible D gene is TRBD1 (6 bases). The germline V gene encodes CDR1 SNHLY and CDR2 FYNNEI. V shed 4 bases and J shed 5 bases, with 15 bases lying between them. CDR3 size: 15 residues. The CDR3: CASSGRGSDQNIQYF. The CDR3 nucleotides are TGTGCCAGCAGTGGTAGGGGGTCGGACCAAAACATTCAGTACTTC.

The chain uses TRBV6-5 and TRBJ1-1, with D possibly TRBD1 on 6 matching bases. Trimming removed 5 bases at V and 5 bases at J, with 15 bases between. CDR1 and CDR2 (germline): MNHEY, SVGAGI. The CDR3 has 14 residues. CDR3 sequence: CASSPHTGSTEAFF. For the CDR3, the DNA is TGTGCCAGCAGTCCGCATACAGGGAGTACTGAAGCTTTCTTT.

The chain combines TRBV5-1 with TRBJ2-3, with 9 bases identical to TRBD1. CDR3 length: 15 residues. V was pared by 4 bases and J by 4 bases, with 7 bases of the junction left unmatched. The germline V gene encodes CDR1 SGHRS and CDR2 YFSETQ. The chain's CDR3 is CASSLQGAEADTQYF. Written as DNA, the CDR3 is TGCGCCAGCAGCCTACAGGGGGCTGAGGCAGATACGCAGTATTTT.

Comment on this clone: Mismatch with germline at one junction end may stem from a read error. The V call is TRBV5-8, the J call TRBJ2-2; D uncertain. CDR3 length: 17 amino acids. Germline CDR1 reads SGHTS; CDR2 reads YDEGEE. This CDR3 is CASSLGPGLMNAGELFF. CDR3 DNA: TGTGCCAGCAGCTTGGGGCCAGGCCTAATGAACGCCGGGGAGCTGTTTTTT.

The chain uses TRBV10-3 and TRBJ2-5; TRBD2 agrees at 9 bases. The CDR3 is 18 residues long. Germline V gene lookup returns CDR1 ENHRY and CDR2 SYGVKD. After removal of 5 bases from V and 0 bases from J, the junction contained 13 bases not matched to a gene. CDR3: CAISHSGSGGSYQETQYF. CDR3 nucleotides: TGTGCCATCAGTCACTCCGGGAGCGGGGGGTCGTACCAAGAGACCCAGTACTTC.

This chain joins TRBV9 and TRBJ2-1; 10 bases match TRBD2. V lost 3 bases to trimming and J lost 10 bases; unmatched junction nucleotides: 10. Per germline, CDR1 SGDLS and CDR2 YYNGEE. This CDR3 is 15 amino acids long. CDR3 nucleotides: TGTGCCAGCAGCGATCAGCGGGGGGGCGGGGTCGAGCAGTTCTTC. Residues: CASSDQRGGGVEQFF.

The chain uses TRBV7-2 and TRBJ2-1; possibly TRBD2 for D (5 bases). CDR3 length equals 14 residues. Germline-derived CDR1 and CDR2 are SGHTA and FQGNSA. V lost 4 bases, J lost 9 bases, and 16 bases lay in between. CDR3 residues: CASSSGVASGEQFF. CDR3 nucleotides: TGTGCCAGCAGCTCCGGGGTAGCTTCTGGTGAGCAGTTCTTC. The variable domain in full, completed from reference TRBV7-2 and TRBJ2-1, reads GAGVSQSPSNKVTEKGKDVELRCDPISGHTALYWYRQSLGQGLEFLIYFQGNSAPDKSGLPSDRFSAERTGGSVSTLTIQRTQQEDSAVYLCASSSGVASGEQFFGPGTRLTVL.

This chain uses TRBV5-1 with TRBJ2-7, with a weak D call TRBD2 (6 bases). The CDR3 runs to 13 residues. Germline CDR1 and CDR2: SGHRS and YFSETQ. V was shortened by 8 bases and J by 5 bases, with 17 bases between the two germline ends. CDR3 region: CARRGVGSHEQYF. CDR3 sequence (DNA): TGCGCCAGGAGAGGGGTCGGGAGCCACGAGCAGTACTTC. Filled out from reference TRBV5-1 and TRBJ2-7, the complete variable domain reads KAGVTQTPRYLIKTRGQQVTLSCSPISGHRSVSWYQQTPGQGLQFLFEYFSETQRNKGNFPGRFSGRQFSNSRSEMNVSTLELGDSALYLCARRGVGSHEQYFGPGTRLTVT.